The 5 T cell receptor beta chains listed next were all sequenced from one sample in a study of early T cells in non-severe SARS-CoV-2 infection. Via MiXCR, TCRdb re-called the 5' RACE reads, giving one row per CDR3 protein. The sample lists 50,000 to 65,000 distinct CDR3 sequences; 15% to 20% were seen once. Sequencing used whole blood, obtained at baseline. The receptors come from an adult who was a healthcare worker with PCR-confirmed SARS-CoV-2 infection or an uninfected control (not recorded which).

This clonotype is a singleton in its sample. The chain has TRBV6-1 and TRBJ2-2; D possibly corresponds to TRBD2 (5 bases). This CDR3 contains 13 residues. Germline loops: CDR1 MNHNS, CDR2 SASEGT. V lost 11 bases and J lost 2, with 12 bases in between. CDR3 sequence (DNA): TGTGCCGAGGGCGGACTTAACACCGGGGAGCTGTTTTTT. Protein: CAEGGLNTGELFF.

CDR3 residues: CASSDGRGGEQFF. CDR3 nucleotides: TGTGCCAGCAGTGACGGGCGGGGAGGTGAGCAGTTCTTC. The chain has TRBV6-1 and TRBJ2-1; tentatively, D is TRBD2 (6 bases). V was clipped by 3 bases and J by 9 bases, with 12 bases between them. CDR3 length equals 13 residues. Germline V CDR1 and CDR2: MNHNS, SASEGT.

The table lists this clonotype with many counts. Here the CDR3 reads CASSFGVPNSPLHF. The CDR3 coding sequence is TGTGCCAGCAGTTTCGGGGTCCCGAATTCACCCCTCCACTTT. The V gene is TRBV11-2, the J gene TRBJ1-6; D not certain. The V gene lost 6 bases and the J gene lost 7 bases, with 13 bases spanning the gap. Germline V gene data show CDR1 as SGHAT and CDR2 as FQNNGV. CDR3 size: 14 residues.

This chain links TRBV24-1 with TRBJ1-2; D unclear. V lost 7 bases and J 6 bases, leaving 5 bases between the germline ends. The CDR3 is made up of 10 amino acids. Germline CDR1 and CDR2: KGHDR and SFDVKD. CDR3 DNA sequence: TGTGCCACCAGCGGGGATGGCTACACCTTC. This codes for CATSGDGYTF.

J is TRBJ1-2 and V is TRBV29-1; D perhaps matches TRBD1 (5 bases). The germline V and J ends were trimmed by 7 bases and 2 bases, with 11 bases remaining between them. There are 12 residues in the CDR3. CDR1 and CDR2 (germline): SQVTM, ANQGSEA. This CDR3 is CSAQGANYGYTF. In nucleotides, the CDR3 is TGCAGCGCCCAAGGGGCCAACTATGGCTACACCTTC.